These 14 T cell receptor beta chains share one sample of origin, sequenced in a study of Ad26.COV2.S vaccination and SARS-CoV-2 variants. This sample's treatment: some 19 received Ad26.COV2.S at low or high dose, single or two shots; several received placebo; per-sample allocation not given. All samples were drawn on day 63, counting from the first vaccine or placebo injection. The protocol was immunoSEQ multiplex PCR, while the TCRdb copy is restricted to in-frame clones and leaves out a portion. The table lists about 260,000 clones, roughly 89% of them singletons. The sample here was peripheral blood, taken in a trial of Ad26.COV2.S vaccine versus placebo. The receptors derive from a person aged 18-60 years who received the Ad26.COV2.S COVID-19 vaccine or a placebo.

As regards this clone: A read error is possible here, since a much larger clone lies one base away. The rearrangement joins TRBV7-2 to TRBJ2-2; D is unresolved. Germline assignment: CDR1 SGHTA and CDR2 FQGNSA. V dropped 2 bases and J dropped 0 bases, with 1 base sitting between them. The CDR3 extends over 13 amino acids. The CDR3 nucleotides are TGTGCCAGCAGCTTAACGAACACCGGGGAGCTGTTTTTT. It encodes CASSLTNTGELFF.

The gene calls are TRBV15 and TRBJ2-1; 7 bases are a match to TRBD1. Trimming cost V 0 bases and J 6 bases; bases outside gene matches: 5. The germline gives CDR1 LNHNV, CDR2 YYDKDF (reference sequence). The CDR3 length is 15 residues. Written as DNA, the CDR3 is TGTGCCACCAGCAGAGACCAATCAGGGGGCAATGAGCAGTTCTTC. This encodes CATSRDQSGGNEQFF.

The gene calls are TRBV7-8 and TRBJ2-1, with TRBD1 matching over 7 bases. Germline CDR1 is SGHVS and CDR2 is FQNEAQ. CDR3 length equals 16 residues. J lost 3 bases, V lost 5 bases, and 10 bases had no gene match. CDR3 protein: CASSQNRGPFYNEQFF. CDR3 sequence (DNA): TGTGCCAGCAGCCAAAACAGGGGCCCTTTCTACAATGAGCAGTTCTTC. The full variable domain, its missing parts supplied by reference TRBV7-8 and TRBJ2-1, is GAGVSQSPRYKVAKRGQDVALRCDPISGHVSLFWYQQALGQGPEFLTYFQNEAQLDKSGLPSDRFFAERPEGSVSTLKIQRTQQEDSAVYLCASSQNRGPFYNEQFFGPGTRLTVL.

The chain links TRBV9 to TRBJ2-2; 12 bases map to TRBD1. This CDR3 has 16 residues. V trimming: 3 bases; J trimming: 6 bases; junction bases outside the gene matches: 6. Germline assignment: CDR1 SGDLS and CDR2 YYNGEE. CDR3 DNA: TGTGCCAGCAGCGGAGGGGACAGGGGGCGTTCCGGGGAGCTGTTTTTT. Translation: CASSGGDRGRSGELFF.

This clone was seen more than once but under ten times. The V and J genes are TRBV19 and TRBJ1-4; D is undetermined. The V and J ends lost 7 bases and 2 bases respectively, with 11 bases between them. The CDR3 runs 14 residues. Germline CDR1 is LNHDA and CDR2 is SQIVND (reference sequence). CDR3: CASTRPGTNEKLFF. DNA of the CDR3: TGTGCCAGTACTCGGCCCGGGACTAATGAAAAACTGTTTTTT.

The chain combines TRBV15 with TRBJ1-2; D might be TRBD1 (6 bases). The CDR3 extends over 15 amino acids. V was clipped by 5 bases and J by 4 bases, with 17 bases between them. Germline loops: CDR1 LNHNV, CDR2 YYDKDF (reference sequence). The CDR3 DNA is TGTGCCACCAGCGGTGAAAGGGGACAAAGCTATGGCTACACCTTC. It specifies CATSGERGQSYGYTF.

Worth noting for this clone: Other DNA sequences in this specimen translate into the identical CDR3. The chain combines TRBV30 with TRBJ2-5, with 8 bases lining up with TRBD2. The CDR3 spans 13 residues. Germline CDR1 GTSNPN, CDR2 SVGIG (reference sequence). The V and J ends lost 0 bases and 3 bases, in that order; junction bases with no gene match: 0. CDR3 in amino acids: CAWSVLAEETQYF. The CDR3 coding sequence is TGTGCCTGGAGTGTACTAGCGGAAGAGACCCAGTACTTC.

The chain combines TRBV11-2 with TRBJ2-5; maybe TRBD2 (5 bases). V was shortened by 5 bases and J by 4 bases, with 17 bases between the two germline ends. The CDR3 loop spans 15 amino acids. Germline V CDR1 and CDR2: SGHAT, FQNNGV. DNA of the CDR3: TGTGCCAGCAGCCCCCTTTCGGGGTTTGGAGAGACCCAGTACTTC. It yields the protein CASSPLSGFGETQYF.

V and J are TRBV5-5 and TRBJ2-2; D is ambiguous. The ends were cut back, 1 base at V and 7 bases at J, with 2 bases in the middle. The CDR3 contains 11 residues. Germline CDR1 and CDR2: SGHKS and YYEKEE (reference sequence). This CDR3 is CASSLIGELFF. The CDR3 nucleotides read TGTGCCAGCAGCTTGATCGGGGAGCTGTTTTTT.

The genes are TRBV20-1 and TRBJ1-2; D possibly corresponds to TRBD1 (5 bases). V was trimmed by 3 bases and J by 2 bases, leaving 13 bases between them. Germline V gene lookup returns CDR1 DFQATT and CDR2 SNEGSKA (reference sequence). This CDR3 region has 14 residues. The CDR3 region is CSASDRGVNYGYTF. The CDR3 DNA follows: TGCAGTGCTAGTGATCGGGGGGTAAACTATGGCTACACCTTC.

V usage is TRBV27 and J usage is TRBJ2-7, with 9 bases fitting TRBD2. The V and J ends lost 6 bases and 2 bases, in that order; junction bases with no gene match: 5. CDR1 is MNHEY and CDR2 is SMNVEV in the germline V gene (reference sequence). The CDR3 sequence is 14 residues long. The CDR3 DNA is TGTGCCAGCAGATCCGCGGGGGGGGCCTACGAGCAGTACTTC. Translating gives CASRSAGGAYEQYF.

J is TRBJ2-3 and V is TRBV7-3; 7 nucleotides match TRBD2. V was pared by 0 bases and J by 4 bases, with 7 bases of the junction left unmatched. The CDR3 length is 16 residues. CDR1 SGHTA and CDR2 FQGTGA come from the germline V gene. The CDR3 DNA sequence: TGTGCCAGCAGCTTAACGGGTGGCGGGAGCGCAGATACGCAGTATTTT. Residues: CASSLTGGGSADTQYF.

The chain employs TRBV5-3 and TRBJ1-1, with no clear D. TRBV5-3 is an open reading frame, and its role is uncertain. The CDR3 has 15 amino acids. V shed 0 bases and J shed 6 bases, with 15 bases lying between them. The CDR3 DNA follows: TGTGCCAGAAGCTTGGTCCGGGAAAGGGTCCCTGAAGCTTTCTTT. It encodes CARSLVRERVPEAFF.

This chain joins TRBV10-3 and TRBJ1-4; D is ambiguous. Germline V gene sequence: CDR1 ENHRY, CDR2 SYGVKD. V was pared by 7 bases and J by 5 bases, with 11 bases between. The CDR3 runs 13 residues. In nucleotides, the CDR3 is TGTGCCATCAATCGGGGTTTAAATGAAAAACTGTTTTTT. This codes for CAINRGLNEKLFF.